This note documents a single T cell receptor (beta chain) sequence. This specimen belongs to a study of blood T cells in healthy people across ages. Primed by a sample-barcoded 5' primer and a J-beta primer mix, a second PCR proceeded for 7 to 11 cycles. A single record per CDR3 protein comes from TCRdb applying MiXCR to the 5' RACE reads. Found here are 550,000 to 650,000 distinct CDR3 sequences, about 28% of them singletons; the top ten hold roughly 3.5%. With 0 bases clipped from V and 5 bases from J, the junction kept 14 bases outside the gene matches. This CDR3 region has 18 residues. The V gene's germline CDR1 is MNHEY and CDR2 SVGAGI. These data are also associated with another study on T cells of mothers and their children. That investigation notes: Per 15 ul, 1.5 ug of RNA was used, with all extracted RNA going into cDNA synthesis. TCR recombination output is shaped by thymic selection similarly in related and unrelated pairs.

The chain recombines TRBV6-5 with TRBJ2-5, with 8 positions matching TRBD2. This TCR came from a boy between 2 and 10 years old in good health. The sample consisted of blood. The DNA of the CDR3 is TGTGCCAGCAGTTACTCGCTAAGCGGGAGTAGTAGTGGGGAGACCCAGTACTTC. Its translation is CASSYSLSGSSSGETQYF.